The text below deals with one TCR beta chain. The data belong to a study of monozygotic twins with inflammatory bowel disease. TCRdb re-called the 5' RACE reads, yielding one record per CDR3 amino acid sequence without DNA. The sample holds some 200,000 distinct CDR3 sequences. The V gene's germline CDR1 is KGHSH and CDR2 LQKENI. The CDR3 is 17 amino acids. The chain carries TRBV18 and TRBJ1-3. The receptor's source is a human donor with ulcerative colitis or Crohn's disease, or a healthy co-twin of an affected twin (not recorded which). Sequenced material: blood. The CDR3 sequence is CASVPEGLATSGNTIYF.